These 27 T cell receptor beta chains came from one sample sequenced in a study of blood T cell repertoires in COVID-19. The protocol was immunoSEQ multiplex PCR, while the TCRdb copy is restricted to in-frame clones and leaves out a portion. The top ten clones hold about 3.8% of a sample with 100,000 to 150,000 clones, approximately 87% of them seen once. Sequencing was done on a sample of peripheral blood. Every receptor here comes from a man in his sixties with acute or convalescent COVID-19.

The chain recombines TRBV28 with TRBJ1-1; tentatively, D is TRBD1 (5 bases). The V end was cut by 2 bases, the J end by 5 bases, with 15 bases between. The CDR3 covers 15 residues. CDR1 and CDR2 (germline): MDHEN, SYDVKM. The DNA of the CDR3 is TGTGCCAGCAGTTTAGGTGGCAGGGATGGGACTGAAGCTTTCTTT. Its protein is CASSLGGRDGTEAFF.

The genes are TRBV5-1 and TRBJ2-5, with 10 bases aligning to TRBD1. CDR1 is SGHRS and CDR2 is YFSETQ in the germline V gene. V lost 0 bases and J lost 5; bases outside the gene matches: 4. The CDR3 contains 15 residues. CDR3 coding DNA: TGCGCCAGCAGCTTGGGACAGGGGGCGGACGAGACCCAGTACTTC. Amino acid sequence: CASSLGQGADETQYF.

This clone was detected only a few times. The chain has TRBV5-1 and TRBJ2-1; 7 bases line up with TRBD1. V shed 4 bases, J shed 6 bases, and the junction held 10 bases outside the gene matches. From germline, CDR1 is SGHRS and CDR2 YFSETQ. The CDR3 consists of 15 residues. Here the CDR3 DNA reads TGCGCCAGCAGCCTCCGACAGGGACAGTTCAATGAGCAGTTCTTC. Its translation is CASSLRQGQFNEQFF. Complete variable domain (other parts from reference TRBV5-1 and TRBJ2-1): KAGVTQTPRYLIKTRGQQVTLSCSPISGHRSVSWYQQTPGQGLQFLFEYFSETQRNKGNFPGRFSGRQFSNSRSEMNVSTLELGDSALYLCASSLRQGQFNEQFFGPGTRLTVL.

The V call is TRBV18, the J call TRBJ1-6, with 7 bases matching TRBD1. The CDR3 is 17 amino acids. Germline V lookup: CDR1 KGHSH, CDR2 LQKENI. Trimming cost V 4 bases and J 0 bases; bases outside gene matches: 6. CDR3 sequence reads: CASSRGDRSSYNSPLHF. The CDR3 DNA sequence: TGTGCCAGCTCACGTGGGGACAGAAGCTCCTATAATTCACCCCTCCACTTT.

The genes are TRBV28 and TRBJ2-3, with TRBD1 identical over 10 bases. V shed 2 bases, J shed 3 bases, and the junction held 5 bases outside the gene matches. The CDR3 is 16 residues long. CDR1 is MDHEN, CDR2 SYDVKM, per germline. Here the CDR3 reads CASSLTPGQGTDTQYF. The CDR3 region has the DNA TGTGCCAGCAGTTTAACCCCGGGACAGGGGACAGATACGCAGTATTTT.

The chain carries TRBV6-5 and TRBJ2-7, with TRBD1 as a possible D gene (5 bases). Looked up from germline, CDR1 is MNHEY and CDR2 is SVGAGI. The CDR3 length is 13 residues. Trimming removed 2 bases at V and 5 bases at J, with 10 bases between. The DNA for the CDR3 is TGTGCCAGCAGTTACGACAGATCCCACGAGCAGTACTTC. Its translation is CASSYDRSHEQYF.

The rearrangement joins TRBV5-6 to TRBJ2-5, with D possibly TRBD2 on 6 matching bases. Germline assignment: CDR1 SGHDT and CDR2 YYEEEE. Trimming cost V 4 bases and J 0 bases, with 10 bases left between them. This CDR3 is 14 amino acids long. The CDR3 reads CASSRASDQETQYF. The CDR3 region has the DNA TGTGCCAGCAGCCGCGCTAGCGACCAAGAGACCCAGTACTTC. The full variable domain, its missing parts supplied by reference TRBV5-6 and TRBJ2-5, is DAGVTQSPTHLIKTRGQQVTLRCSPKSGHDTVSWYQQALGQGPQFIFQYYEEEERQRGNFPDRFSGHQFPNYSSELNVNALLLGDSALYLCASSRASDQETQYFGPGTRLLVL.

The CDR3 nucleotides read TGTGCCAGCAGCCAAGGGACTCAAGAGACCCAGTACTTC. This translates into CASSQGTQETQYF. The chain employs TRBV3-1 (or the pseudogene TRBV3-2) and TRBJ2-5, with D tentatively TRBD2 (5 bases). The CDR3 has 13 residues. CDR1 is LGHDT, CDR2 YNNKEL, per germline (reference sequence). V lost 1 base and J 2 bases, leaving 5 bases between the germline ends.

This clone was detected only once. For the CDR3, the DNA is TGTGCCAGCAGGACAGGGGGCCAAGAGACCCAGTACTTC. Amino acid sequence: CASRTGGQETQYF. The chain employs TRBV27 and TRBJ2-5, with TRBD1 matching over 9 bases. Unmatched junction bases numbered 0, after V lost 6 bases and J lost 1 base. The CDR3 spans 13 residues. CDR1 and CDR2 (germline): MNHEY, SMNVEV (reference sequence).

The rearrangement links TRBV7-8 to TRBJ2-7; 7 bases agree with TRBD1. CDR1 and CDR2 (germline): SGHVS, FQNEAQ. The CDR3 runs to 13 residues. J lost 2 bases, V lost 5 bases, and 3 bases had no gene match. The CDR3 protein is CASSRQGPYEQYF. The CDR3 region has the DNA TGTGCCAGCAGCAGACAGGGACCCTACGAGCAGTACTTC.

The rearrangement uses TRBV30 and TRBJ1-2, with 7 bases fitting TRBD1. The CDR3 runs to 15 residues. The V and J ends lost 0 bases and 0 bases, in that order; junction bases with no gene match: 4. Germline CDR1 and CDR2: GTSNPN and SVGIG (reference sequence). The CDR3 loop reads CAWSVGTASNYGYTF. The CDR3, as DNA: TGTGCCTGGAGTGTCGGGACAGCTTCTAACTATGGCTACACCTTC.

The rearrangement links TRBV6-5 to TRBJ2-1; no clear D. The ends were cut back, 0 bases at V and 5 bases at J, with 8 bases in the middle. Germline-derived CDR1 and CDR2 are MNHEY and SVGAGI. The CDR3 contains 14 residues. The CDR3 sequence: CASSYSFIDNEQFF. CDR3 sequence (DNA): TGTGCCAGCAGTTACTCGTTTATCGACAATGAGCAGTTCTTC.

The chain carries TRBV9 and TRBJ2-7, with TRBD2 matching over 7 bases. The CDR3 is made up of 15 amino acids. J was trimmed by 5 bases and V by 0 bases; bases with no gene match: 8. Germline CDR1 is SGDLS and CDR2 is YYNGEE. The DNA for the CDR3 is TGTGCCAGCAGCGTAGGCGGGAGTGAATCCAACGAGCAGTACTTC. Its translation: CASSVGGSESNEQYF.

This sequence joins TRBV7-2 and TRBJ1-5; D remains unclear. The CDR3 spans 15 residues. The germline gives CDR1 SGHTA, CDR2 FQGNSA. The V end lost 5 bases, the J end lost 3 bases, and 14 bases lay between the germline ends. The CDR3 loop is CASSPNGEDNQPQHF. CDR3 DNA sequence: TGTGCCAGCAGCCCTAACGGGGAGGACAATCAGCCCCAGCATTTT.

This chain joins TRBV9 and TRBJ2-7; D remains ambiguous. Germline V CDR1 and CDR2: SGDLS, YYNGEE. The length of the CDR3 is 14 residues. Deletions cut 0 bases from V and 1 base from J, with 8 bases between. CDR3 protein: CASSVGIQSYEQYF. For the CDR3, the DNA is TGTGCCAGCAGCGTAGGGATACAGTCCTACGAGCAGTACTTC. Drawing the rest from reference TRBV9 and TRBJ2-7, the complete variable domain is DSGVTQTPKHLITATGQRVTLRCSPRSGDLSVYWYQQSLDQGLQFLIQYYNGEERAKGNILERFSAQQFPDLHSELNLSSLELGDSALYFCASSVGIQSYEQYFGPGTRLTVT.

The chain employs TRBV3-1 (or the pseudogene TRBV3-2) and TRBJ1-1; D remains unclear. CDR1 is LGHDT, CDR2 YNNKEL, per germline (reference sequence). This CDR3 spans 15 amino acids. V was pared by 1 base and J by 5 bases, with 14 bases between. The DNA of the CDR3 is TGTGCCAGCAGCCAAGGCGTACTGTCTGAAACTGAAGCTTTCTTT. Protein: CASSQGVLSETEAFF.

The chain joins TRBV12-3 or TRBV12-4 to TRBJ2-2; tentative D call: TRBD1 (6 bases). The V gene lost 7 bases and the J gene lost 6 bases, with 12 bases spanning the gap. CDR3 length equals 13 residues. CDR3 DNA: TGTGCCAGCACCAACAGGGTTGCCGGGGAGCTGTTTTTT. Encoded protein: CASTNRVAGELFF.

DNA for the CDR3: TGTGCCAGCAGCCAACGACTTGCCGGGGAGCTGTTTTTT. It yields the protein CASSQRLAGELFF. The chain uses TRBV7-3 and TRBJ2-2; D remains ambiguous. CDR1 and CDR2 from the germline V gene are SGHTA and FQGTGA. Trimming cost V 5 bases and J 6 bases, with 10 bases left between them. CDR3 length: 13 amino acids.

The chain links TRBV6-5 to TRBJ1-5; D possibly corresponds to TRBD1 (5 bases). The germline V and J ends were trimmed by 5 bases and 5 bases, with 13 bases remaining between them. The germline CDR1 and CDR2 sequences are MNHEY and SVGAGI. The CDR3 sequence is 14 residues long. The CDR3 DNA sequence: TGTGCCAGCAGTCCCGTGACAGATTATCAGCCCCAGCATTTT. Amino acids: CASSPVTDYQPQHF.

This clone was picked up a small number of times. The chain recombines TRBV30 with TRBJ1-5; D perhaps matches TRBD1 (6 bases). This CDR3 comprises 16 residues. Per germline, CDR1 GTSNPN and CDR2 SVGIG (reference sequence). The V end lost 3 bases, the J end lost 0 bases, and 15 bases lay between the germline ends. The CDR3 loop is CAWSPETGRSNQPQHF. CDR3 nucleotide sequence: TGTGCCTGGAGCCCTGAGACAGGTCGTAGCAATCAGCCCCAGCATTTT.

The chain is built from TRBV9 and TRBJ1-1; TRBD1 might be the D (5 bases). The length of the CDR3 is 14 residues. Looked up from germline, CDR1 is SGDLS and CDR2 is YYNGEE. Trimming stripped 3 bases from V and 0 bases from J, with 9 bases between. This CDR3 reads CASSAQGMNTEAFF. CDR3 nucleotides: TGTGCCAGCAGCGCCCAGGGTATGAACACTGAAGCTTTCTTT.

The CDR3 spells CASSLSRGQSEQFF. Here the CDR3 DNA reads TGTGCCAGCAGCCTTTCCCGGGGACAGTCTGAGCAGTTCTTC. This chain links TRBV11-3 with TRBJ2-1, with 7 bases fitting TRBD1. Germline-derived CDR1 and CDR2 are SGHNT and YENEEA. The CDR3 runs 14 residues. V shed 5 bases, J shed 9 bases, and the junction held 10 bases outside the gene matches.

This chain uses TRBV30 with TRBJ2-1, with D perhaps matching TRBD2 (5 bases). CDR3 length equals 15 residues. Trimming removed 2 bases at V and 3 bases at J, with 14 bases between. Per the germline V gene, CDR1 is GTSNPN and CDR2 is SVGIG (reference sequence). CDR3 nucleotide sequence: TGTGCCTGGAGTCCGCGGGCTGGGGTCTACAATGAGCAGTTCTTC. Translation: CAWSPRAGVYNEQFF.

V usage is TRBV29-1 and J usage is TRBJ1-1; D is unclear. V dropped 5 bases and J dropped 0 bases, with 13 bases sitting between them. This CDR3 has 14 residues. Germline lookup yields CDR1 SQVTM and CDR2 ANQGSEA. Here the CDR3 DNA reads TGCAGCGTTCAAATGGGCACCCTGAACACTGAAGCTTTCTTT. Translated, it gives CSVQMGTLNTEAFF.

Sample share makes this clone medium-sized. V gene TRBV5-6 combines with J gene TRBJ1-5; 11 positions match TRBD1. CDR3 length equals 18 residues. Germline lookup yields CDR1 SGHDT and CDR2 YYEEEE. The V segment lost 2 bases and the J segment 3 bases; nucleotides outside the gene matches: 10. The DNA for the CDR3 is TGTGCCAGCAGCTTAAGCAAGGGACAGGGGGTCTTCAATCAGCCCCAGCATTTT. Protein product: CASSLSKGQGVFNQPQHF.

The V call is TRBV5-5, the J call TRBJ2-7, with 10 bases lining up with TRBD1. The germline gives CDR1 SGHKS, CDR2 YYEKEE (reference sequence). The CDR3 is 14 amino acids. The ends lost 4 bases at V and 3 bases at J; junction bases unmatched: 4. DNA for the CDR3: TGTGCCAGCAGCGTGGGACAGGGGAGCTACGAGCAGTACTTC. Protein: CASSVGQGSYEQYF.

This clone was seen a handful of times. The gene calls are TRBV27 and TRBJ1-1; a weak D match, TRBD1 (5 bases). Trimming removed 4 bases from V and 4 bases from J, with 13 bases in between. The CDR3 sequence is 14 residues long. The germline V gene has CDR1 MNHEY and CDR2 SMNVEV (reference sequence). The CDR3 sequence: CASSSPGVVTEAFF. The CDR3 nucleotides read TGTGCCAGCAGTTCCCCGGGGGTGGTCACTGAAGCTTTCTTT.